This T cell receptor (beta chain) was captured in a study of blood T cell repertoires in COVID-19. In the authors' workflow: Nucleated cell counts were estimated from reference gene primer amplification. Sequenced by immunoSEQ multiplex PCR; TCRdb stores in-frame clones only, minus some. V and J calls and clone size come straight from that table; D and trimming were deduced from the DNA. Of about 77,000 clones in the sample, roughly 78% were seen once. In this sample, this clone turned up once. The CDR3 covers 12 residues. CDR1 LGHNA and CDR2 YSLEER come from the germline V gene. Trimming took off 4 bases at V and 6 bases at J, with 9 bases between the two ends.

The V call is TRBV4-3, the J call TRBJ1-1; D remains unclear. This clonotype was obtained from a woman in her seventies with acute or convalescent COVID-19. The specimen sequenced was peripheral blood. This CDR3 reads CASSLGRAEAFF. The CDR3 DNA follows: TGCGCCAGCAGCCTGGGGAGGGCTGAAGCTTTCTTT.